The 22 T cell receptor beta chains below come from one sample, sequenced in a study of identical twins. In TCRdb, the 5' RACE reads were re-called with MiXCR into one record per CDR3 protein. The repertoire holds about 520,000 distinct CDR3 sequences, with around 20% as singletons. A further study also used this sample, focusing on T cells expressing NK-cell markers.

The specimen was CD4+ T cells sorted from blood. These TCRs come from a woman in her late teens or twenties in good health.

The sample holds a few counts of this clonotype. The chain links TRBV20-1 to TRBJ2-1; 8 nucleotides align to TRBD2. The germline V gene has CDR1 DFQATT and CDR2 SNEGSKA (reference sequence). The CDR3 runs to 13 residues. The junction had 7 bases not matched to a gene; V was cut back by 3 bases and J by 9 bases. In DNA, the CDR3 is TGCAGTGCTAGGTTGGGACTAGGGGGTGAGCAGTTCTTC. This encodes CSARLGLGGEQFF.

The V and J genes are TRBV20-1 and TRBJ2-7; D may be TRBD1 (6 bases). Trimming removed 6 bases at V and 7 bases at J, with 16 bases between. The length of the CDR3 is 12 residues. Looked up from germline, CDR1 is DFQATT and CDR2 is SNEGSKA (reference sequence). Here the CDR3 reads CSAGQPSGEQYF. The CDR3 DNA follows: TGCAGTGCCGGACAGCCTTCAGGGGAGCAGTACTTC.

This clonotype has only a few counts. The chain recombines TRBV20-1 with TRBJ2-5; the match to TRBD2 covers 13 bases. The germline V gene encodes CDR1 DFQATT and CDR2 SNEGSKA (reference sequence). With V trimmed by 5 bases and J by 7 bases, 10 bases remained unmatched. The CDR3 totals 15 residues. The CDR3 nucleotides are TGCAGTGCTTCCGGGACTAGCGGGACAAGAGGGACCCAGTACTTC. Its protein product is CSASGTSGTRGTQYF.

V usage is TRBV2 and J usage is TRBJ2-7; D not certain. The CDR3 length is 12 residues. CDR1 and CDR2 from the germline V gene are SNHLY and FYNNEI. Here the CDR3 reads CASSGDSTTTFV. CDR3 coding DNA: TGTGCCAGCAGTGGTGACTCGACAACAACCTTTGTC.

V usage is TRBV12-3 or TRBV12-4 and J usage is TRBJ2-6; 8 bases line up with TRBD1. The CDR3 runs 15 residues. Unmatched junction bases numbered 5, after V lost 8 bases and J lost 2 bases. CDR3 nucleotide sequence: TGTGCCAGCCGAACAGGGGGAGCTGGGGCCAACGTCCTGACTTTC. This codes for CASRTGGAGANVLTF.

This clonotype came up once. For the CDR3, the DNA is TGTGCCAGCAGTCCCAAAGGGACAGGGGGGCGGAATGAGCAGTTCTTC. The encoded protein is CASSPKGTGGRNEQFF. The chain carries TRBV3-1 and TRBJ2-1, with 11 bases matching TRBD1. The CDR3 length is 16 residues. CDR1 and CDR2 (germline): LGHDT, YNNKEL (reference sequence). Trimming at V came to 6 bases and at J to 7 bases, leaving 11 bases not matched to a gene.

With respect to this clonotype: Sequence at one end of the junction differs from germline and may be a read error. The chain links TRBV5-1 to TRBJ1-1; D gene unclear. The length of the CDR3 is 12 residues. Looked up from germline, CDR1 is SGHRS and CDR2 is YFSETQ. The CDR3 coding sequence is TGCGCCAGCAGCGGAATGAACAGTGAAGCTTTCTTT. This gives the protein CASSGMNSEAFF.

This clonotype was detected a few times. The chain recombines TRBV27 with TRBJ2-7; 12 nucleotides line up with TRBD1. This CDR3 region has 15 residues. The germline V gene encodes CDR1 MNHEY and CDR2 SMNVEV (reference sequence). V lost 5 bases to trimming and J lost 5 bases; unmatched junction nucleotides: 7. Written as DNA, the CDR3 is TGTGCCAGCAGTGTACCGGGACAGGGGGCCCACGAGCAGTACTTC. Its translation is CASSVPGQGAHEQYF.

This clonotype was observed a few times. This chain links TRBV27 with TRBJ2-3; D not resolved. Germline loops: CDR1 MNHEY, CDR2 SMNVEV (reference sequence). This CDR3 is built from 17 residues. With 4 bases removed from V and 4 bases from J, the gap between germline ends came to 21 bases. The CDR3 here is CASSYKAIDVKADTQYF. CDR3 coding DNA: TGTGCCAGCAGTTATAAAGCCATTGACGTCAAGGCAGATACGCAGTATTTT.

The chain recombines TRBV12-3 or TRBV12-4 with TRBJ1-1, with TRBD1 identical over 9 bases. Germline trimming cut 0 bases from V and 2 bases from J; bases unmatched to any gene: 7. The CDR3 is 17 amino acids. The CDR3, as DNA: TGTGCCAGCAGTTTAGCGTGGACAGGGGTGCAAAACACTGAAGCTTTCTTT. Residues: CASSLAWTGVQNTEAFF.

This clonotype was seen a handful of times. V and J are TRBV20-1 and TRBJ2-7; no clear D. CDR3 length: 11 residues. Trimming removed 5 bases at V and 4 bases at J, with 9 bases between. Per the germline V gene, CDR1 is DFQATT and CDR2 is SNEGSKA (reference sequence). The CDR3 DNA is TGCAGTGCTGGGGTGGGGTACGAGCAGTACTTC. Residues: CSAGVGYEQYF.

Comments on this clonotype: Its ends do not fully match the called genes, so a read error is possible. The chain employs TRBV20-1 and TRBJ2-1, with 8 bases identical to TRBD1. The CDR3 runs 12 residues. CDR1 and CDR2 (germline): DFQATT, SNEGSKA (reference sequence). As DNA, the CDR3 is TGCAGTGCTAGAGATGACAGGACAGGGTTAGTCTTC. Translation: CSARDDRTGLVF.

This clonotype was picked up a small number of times. The chain is built from TRBV29-1 and TRBJ1-2, with D possibly TRBD1 on 6 matching bases. Trimming shortened V by 7 bases and J by 6 bases, and 12 bases separated the two germline ends. The CDR3 spans 11 residues. Germline CDR1 SQVTM, CDR2 ANQGSEA. CDR3 protein: CSAAGEDGYTF. DNA of the CDR3: TGCAGCGCCGCAGGGGAGGATGGCTACACCTTC.

This sequence joins TRBV21-1 and TRBJ2-7; TRBD1 is taken as the D call from the table, unchecked against the DNA. TRBV21-1 is a recognized pseudogene. This CDR3 spans 17 amino acids. CDR3 amino acids: CASSKALGDWDTYEQYF. The CDR3, as DNA: TGTGCCAGCAGCAAAGCGCTTGGGGACTGGGACACCTACGAGCAGTACTTC.

This clonotype has a handful of counts. V usage is TRBV10-2 and J usage is TRBJ1-1; D call uncertain. V was clipped by 0 bases and J by 0 bases, with 8 bases between them. The germline V gene encodes CDR1 WSHSY and CDR2 SAAADI. The CDR3 is 15 amino acids. In DNA form, the CDR3 reads TGCGCCAGCAGTGAGTCGAAGCAGATGAACACTGAAGCTTTCTTT. As protein: CASSESKQMNTEAFF.

This chain links TRBV20-1 with TRBJ2-7; D may be TRBD2 (6 bases). The germline V gene has CDR1 DFQATT and CDR2 SNEGSKA (reference sequence). Trimming pared 6 bases from V and 7 bases from J, leaving 16 bases between. There are 12 residues in the CDR3. For the CDR3, the DNA is TGCAGTGCGCGGGGTCCCCTGAGTGAGCAGTACTTC. This sequence encodes CSARGPLSEQYF.

This clonotype was seen a handful of times. CDR3 in DNA: TGCAGTGCGGGGGCGGGGGCAGATACGCAGTATTTT. Encoded protein: CSAGAGADTQYF. The rearrangement uses TRBV20-1 and TRBJ2-3; D may be TRBD2 (7 bases). V lost 6 bases and J 4 bases, leaving 11 bases between the germline ends. The CDR3 runs to 12 residues. Per the germline V gene, CDR1 is DFQATT and CDR2 is SNEGSKA (reference sequence).

This clonotype turned up a few times. The chain combines TRBV4-3 with TRBJ1-5; D gene unclear. The V and J ends lost 4 bases and 5 bases respectively, with 12 bases between them. Germline values: CDR1 LGHNA, CDR2 YSLEER. The CDR3 runs to 14 residues. CDR3: CASSRRILDQPQHF. The CDR3 DNA reads as TGCGCCAGCAGCCGCAGGATCCTAGATCAGCCCCAGCATTTT.

The chain carries TRBV20-1 and TRBJ2-7; either TRBD1 or TRBD2 may fit D (6 bases each). Germline CDR1 DFQATT, CDR2 SNEGSKA (reference sequence). Trimming cost V 3 bases and J 4 bases, with 19 bases left between them. This CDR3 spans 15 amino acids. The CDR3 here is CSARNGGRVGYEQYF. The CDR3, as DNA: TGCAGTGCTAGGAACGGGGGCAGGGTCGGATACGAGCAGTACTTC.

The chain uses TRBV10-3 and TRBJ2-7; the D is unclear. V lost 4 bases, J lost 2 bases, and 6 bases lay in between. This CDR3 is built from 12 residues. CDR1 and CDR2 (germline): ENHRY, SYGVKD. The CDR3 sequence is CAISGNPYEQYF. The CDR3, as DNA: TGTGCCATCAGTGGAAATCCCTACGAGCAGTACTTC.

This clonotype was seen more than once but under ten times. The CDR3 region has the DNA TGTGCCAGCAGCACAGATAACTATGGCTACACCTTC. Residues: CASSTDNYGYTF. The chain carries TRBV12-3 or TRBV12-4 and TRBJ1-2; D is unresolved. The CDR3 spans 12 residues. The V and J ends lost 6 bases and 1 base respectively, with 6 bases between them.

This clonotype was found a few times. The rearrangement joins TRBV7-8 to TRBJ2-5, with D maybe TRBD2 (6 bases). The V end lost 1 base, the J end lost 2 bases, and 17 bases lay between the germline ends. Germline V gives CDR1 SGHVS, CDR2 FQNEAQ. The CDR3 extends over 17 amino acids. The CDR3 is CASSLVGSSGSQETQYF. The CDR3 DNA is TGTGCCAGCAGCTTAGTGGGTTCAAGCGGGTCTCAAGAGACCCAGTACTTC. Using reference TRBV7-8 and TRBJ2-5 for the parts outside the CDR3, the full variable domain is GAGVSQSPRYKVAKRGQDVALRCDPISGHVSLFWYQQALGQGPEFLTYFQNEAQLDKSGLPSDRFFAERPEGSVSTLKIQRTQQEDSAVYLCASSLVGSSGSQETQYFGPGTRLLVL.